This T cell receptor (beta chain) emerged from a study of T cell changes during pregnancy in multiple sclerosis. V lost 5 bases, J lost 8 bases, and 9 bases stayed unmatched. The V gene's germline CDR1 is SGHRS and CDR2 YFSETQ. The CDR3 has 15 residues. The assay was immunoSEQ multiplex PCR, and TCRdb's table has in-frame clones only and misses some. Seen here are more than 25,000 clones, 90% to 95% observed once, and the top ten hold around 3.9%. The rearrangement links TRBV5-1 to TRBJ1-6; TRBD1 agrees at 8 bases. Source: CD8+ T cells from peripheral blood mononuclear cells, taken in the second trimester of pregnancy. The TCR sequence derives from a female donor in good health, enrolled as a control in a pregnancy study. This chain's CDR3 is CASSYSGGLDSPLHF. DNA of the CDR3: TGCGCCAGCAGTTATTCAGGGGGCCTTGATTCACCCCTCCACTTT. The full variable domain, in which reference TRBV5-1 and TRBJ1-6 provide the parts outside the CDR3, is KAGVTQTPRYLIKTRGQQVTLSCSPISGHRSVSWYQQTPGQGLQFLFEYFSETQRNKGNFPGRFSGRQFSNSRSEMNVSTLELGDSALYLCASSYSGGLDSPLHFGNGTRLTVT.